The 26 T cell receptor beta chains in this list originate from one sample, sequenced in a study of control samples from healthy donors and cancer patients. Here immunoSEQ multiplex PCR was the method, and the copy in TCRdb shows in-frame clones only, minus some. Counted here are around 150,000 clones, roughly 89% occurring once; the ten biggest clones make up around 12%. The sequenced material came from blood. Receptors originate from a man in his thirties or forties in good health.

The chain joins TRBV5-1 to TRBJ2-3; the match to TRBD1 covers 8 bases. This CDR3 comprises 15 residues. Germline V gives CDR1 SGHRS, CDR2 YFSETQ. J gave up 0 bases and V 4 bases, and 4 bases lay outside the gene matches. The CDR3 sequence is CASSDRGLSTDTQYF. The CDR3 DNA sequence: TGCGCCAGCAGCGACAGGGGACTGAGCACAGATACGCAGTATTTT.

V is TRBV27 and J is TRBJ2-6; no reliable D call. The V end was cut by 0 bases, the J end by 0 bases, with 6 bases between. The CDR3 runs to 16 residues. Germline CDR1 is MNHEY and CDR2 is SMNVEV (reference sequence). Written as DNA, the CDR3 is TGTGCCAGCAGTTTATCGGGCAGCTCTGGGGCCAACGTCCTGACTTTC. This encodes CASSLSGSSGANVLTF.

The CDR3 protein is CASSSSANTGELFF. In DNA, the CDR3 is TGTGCCAGCAGCTCTAGCGCGAACACCGGGGAGCTGTTTTTT. The chain has TRBV11-2 and TRBJ2-2; a possible D gene is TRBD2 (6 bases). Trimming pared 4 bases from V and 0 bases from J, leaving 6 bases between. Looked up from germline, CDR1 is SGHAT and CDR2 is FQNNGV. The CDR3 consists of 14 residues. The entire variable domain, with the rest obtained from reference TRBV11-2 and TRBJ2-2, is as follows: EAGVAQSPRYKIIEKRQSVAFWCNPISGHATLYWYQQILGQGPKLLIQFQNNGVVDDSQLPKDRFSAERLKGVDSTLKIQPAKLEDSAVYLCASSSSANTGELFFGEGSRLTVL.

The CDR3 DNA follows: TGTGCCAGCAGTCGTCTAGCGGGAGTTTTAAGCGCAGATACGCAGTATTTT. It translates to CASSRLAGVLSADTQYF. The gene calls are TRBV7-2 and TRBJ2-3; TRBD2 matches 10 bases. The CDR3 has 17 residues. Trimming at V came to 6 bases and at J to 4 bases, leaving 13 bases not matched to a gene. The germline CDR1 and CDR2 sequences are SGHTA and FQGNSA.

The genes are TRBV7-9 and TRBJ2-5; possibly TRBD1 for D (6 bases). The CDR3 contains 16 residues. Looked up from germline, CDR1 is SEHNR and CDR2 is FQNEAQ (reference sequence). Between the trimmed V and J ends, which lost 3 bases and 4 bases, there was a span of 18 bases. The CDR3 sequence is CASSFRPQGPGETQYF. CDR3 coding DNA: TGTGCCAGCAGCTTTCGTCCCCAGGGGCCGGGAGAGACCCAGTACTTC.

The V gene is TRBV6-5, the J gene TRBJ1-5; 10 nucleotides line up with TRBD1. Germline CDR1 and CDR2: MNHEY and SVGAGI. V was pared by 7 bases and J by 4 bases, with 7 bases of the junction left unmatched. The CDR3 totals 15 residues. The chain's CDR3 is CASIGGQGSNQPQHF. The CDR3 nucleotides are TGTGCCAGCATAGGGGGACAGGGGTCGAATCAGCCCCAGCATTTT.

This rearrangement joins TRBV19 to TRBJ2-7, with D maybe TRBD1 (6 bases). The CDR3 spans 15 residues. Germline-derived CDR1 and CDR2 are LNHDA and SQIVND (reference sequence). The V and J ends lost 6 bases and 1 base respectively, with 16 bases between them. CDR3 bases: TGTGCCAGTAGCCCTCGGGCAGGGGAATCCTACGAGCAGTACTTC. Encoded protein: CASSPRAGESYEQYF.

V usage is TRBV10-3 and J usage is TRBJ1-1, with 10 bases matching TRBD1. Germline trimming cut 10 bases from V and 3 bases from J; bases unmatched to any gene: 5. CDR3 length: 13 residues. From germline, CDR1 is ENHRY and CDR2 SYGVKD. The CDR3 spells CATTGGDYTEAFF. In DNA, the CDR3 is TGTGCCACGACAGGGGGCGACTACACTGAAGCTTTCTTT.

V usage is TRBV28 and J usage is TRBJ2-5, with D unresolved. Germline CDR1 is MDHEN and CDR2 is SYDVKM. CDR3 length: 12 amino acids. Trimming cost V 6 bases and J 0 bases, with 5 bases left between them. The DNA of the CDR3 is TGTGCCAGCAGGGCGAACCAAGAGACCCAGTACTTC. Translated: CASRANQETQYF. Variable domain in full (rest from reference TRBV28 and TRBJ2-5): DVKVTQSSRYLVKRTGEKVFLECVQDMDHENMFWYRQDPGLGLRLIYFSYDVKMKEKGDIPEGYSVSREKKERFSLILESASTNQTSMYLCASRANQETQYFGPGTRLLVL.

The CDR3 DNA reads as TGTGCCAGCAGTGTCCAAAGGGACGGCTACGAGCAGTACTTC. Protein product: CASSVQRDGYEQYF. The genes are TRBV6-6 and TRBJ2-7; D may correspond to TRBD1 or TRBD2 (5 bases each). The CDR3 has 14 amino acids. V lost 5 bases and J lost 3, with 14 bases in between. Germline CDR1 and CDR2: MNHNY and SVGAGI (reference sequence).

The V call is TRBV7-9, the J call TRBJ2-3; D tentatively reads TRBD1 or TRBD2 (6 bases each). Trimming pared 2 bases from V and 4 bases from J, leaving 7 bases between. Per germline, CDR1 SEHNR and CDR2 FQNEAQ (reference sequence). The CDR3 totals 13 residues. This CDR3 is CASSLRGADTQYF. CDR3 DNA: TGTGCCAGCAGCTTAAGGGGGGCAGATACGCAGTATTTT.

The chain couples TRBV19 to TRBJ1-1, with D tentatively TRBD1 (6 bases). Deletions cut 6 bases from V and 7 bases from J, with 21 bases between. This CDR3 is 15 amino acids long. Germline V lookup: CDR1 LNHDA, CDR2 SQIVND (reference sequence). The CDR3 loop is CASRSIQGWFVEAFF. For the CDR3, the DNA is TGTGCCAGTAGGTCAATACAGGGATGGTTTGTTGAAGCTTTCTTT.

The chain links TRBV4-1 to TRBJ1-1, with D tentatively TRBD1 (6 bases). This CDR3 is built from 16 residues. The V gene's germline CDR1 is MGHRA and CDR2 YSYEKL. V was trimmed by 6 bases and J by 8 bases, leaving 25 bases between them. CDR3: CASSQRKTGQSFEAFF. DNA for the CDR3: TGCGCCAGCAGTCAACGGAAGACTGGACAGTCCTTCGAAGCTTTCTTT.

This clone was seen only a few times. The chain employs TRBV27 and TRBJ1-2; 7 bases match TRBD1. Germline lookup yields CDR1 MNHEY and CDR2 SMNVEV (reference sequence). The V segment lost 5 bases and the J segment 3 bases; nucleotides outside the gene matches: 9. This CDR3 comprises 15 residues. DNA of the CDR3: TGTGCCAGCAGTGCTAGGAGACAGGGCGACTATGGCTACACCTTC. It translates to CASSARRQGDYGYTF.

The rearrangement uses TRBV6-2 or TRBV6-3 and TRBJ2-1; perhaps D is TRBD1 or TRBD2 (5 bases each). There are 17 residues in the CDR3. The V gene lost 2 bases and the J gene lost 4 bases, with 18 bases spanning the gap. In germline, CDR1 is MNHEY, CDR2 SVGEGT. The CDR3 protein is CASSYEGRGALYNEQFF. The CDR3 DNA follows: TGTGCCAGCAGTTACGAGGGGCGAGGGGCCCTATACAATGAGCAGTTCTTC.

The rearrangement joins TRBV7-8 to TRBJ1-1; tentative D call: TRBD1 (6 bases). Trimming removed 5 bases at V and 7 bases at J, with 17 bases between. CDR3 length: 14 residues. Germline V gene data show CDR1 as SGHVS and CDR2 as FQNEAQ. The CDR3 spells CASSPRDKVLEAFF. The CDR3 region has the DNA TGTGCCAGCAGCCCCAGGGACAAGGTACTTGAAGCTTTCTTT.

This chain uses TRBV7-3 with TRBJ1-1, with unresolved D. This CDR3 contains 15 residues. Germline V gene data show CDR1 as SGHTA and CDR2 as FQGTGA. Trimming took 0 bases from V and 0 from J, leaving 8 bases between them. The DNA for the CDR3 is TGTGCCAGCAGCTTAACGGACGGATTGAACACTGAAGCTTTCTTT. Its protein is CASSLTDGLNTEAFF.

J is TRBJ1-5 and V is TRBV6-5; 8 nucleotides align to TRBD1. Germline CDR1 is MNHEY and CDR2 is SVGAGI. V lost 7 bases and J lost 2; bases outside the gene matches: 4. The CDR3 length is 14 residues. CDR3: CASMKDRGNQPQHF. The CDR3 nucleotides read TGTGCCAGCATGAAGGACAGGGGCAATCAGCCCCAGCATTTT.

As DNA, the CDR3 is TGCGCCAGCAGCCCAGGGACAGGTGTAGAGACCCAGTACTTC. Translating it yields CASSPGTGVETQYF. The chain carries TRBV5-1 and TRBJ2-5, with 8 bases that match TRBD1. CDR1 SGHRS and CDR2 YFSETQ come from the germline V gene. The CDR3 loop spans 14 amino acids. Losses at the gene ends were 4 bases for V and 4 bases for J; bases not matched to a gene: 6.

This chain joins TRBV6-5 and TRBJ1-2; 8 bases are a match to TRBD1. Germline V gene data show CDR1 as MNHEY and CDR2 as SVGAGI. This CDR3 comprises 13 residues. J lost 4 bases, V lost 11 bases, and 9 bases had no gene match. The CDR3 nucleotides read TGTGCCGCCTCAGGGGGCGGTGGCTATGGCTACACCTTC. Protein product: CAASGGGGYGYTF.

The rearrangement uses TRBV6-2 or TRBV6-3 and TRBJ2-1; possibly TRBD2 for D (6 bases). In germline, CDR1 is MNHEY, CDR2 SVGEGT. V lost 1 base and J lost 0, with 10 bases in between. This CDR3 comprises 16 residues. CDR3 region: CASSYLPAGSYNEQFF. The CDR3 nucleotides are TGTGCCAGCAGTTACTTACCAGCGGGCTCCTACAATGAGCAGTTCTTC.

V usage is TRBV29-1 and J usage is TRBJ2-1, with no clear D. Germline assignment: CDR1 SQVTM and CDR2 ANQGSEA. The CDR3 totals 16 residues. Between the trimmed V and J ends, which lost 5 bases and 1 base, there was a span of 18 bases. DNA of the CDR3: TGCAGCGTTCTCCCTGTGGAGAGAGAGTCCTACAATGAGCAGTTCTTC. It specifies CSVLPVERESYNEQFF.

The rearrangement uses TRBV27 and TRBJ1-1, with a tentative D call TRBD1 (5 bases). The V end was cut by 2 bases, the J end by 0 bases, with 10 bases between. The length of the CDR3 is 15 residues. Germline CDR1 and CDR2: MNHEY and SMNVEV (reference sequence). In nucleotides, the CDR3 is TGTGCCAGCAGTTTAATGGGGGGGTTGAACACTGAAGCTTTCTTT. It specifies CASSLMGGLNTEAFF.

The CDR3 is CATTVAGGNTDTQYF. DNA for the CDR3: TGTGCCACCACAGTAGCGGGAGGGAACACAGATACGCAGTATTTT. The gene calls are TRBV18 and TRBJ2-3, with 11 bases identical to TRBD2. CDR1 and CDR2 from the germline V gene are KGHSH and LQKENI. The CDR3 consists of 15 residues. Trimming took 10 bases from V and 2 from J; bases not matched to a gene: 8. The entire variable domain, with the rest obtained from reference TRBV18 and TRBJ2-3, is as follows: NAGVMQNPRHLVRRRGQEARLRCSPMKGHSHVYWYRQLPEEGLKFMVYLQKENIIDESGMPKERFSAEFPKEGPSILRIQQVVRGDSAAYFCATTVAGGNTDTQYFGPGTRLTVL.

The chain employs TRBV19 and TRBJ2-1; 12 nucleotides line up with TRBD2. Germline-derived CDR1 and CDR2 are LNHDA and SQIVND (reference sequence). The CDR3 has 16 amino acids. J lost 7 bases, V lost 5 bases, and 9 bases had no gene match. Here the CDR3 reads CASSSSRLAGANEQFF. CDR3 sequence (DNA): TGTGCCAGTAGTTCCTCGAGACTAGCGGGAGCTAATGAGCAGTTCTTC.

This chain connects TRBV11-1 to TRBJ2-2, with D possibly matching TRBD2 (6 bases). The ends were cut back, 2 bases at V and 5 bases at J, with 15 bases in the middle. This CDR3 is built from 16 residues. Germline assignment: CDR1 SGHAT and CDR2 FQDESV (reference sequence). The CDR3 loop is CASSLFIADYTGELFF. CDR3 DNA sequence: TGTGCCAGCAGCTTATTCATAGCGGACTATACCGGGGAGCTGTTTTTT.